The clone carrying this T cell receptor beta chain has a handful of counts. As handled by the study authors: Nucleated cell number was recorded as an estimate derived from reference gene primer amplification. Assay: immunoSEQ multiplex PCR; the TCRdb copy retains only in-frame clones and omits some. V and J calls and clone size follow that table, whereas D and trimming were derived from the DNA. The sample carries 50,000 to 65,000 clones, 80% to 90% recorded once. This sample is part of a study of blood T cell repertoires in COVID-19. Study-level background: The origin of the acute and convalescent COVID-19 samples was the United States, Italy and Spain. From T cells, B-cell-depleted T cells, or PBMCs came the material, which was cDNA or gDNA.

The sequence came from a man in his forties with acute or convalescent COVID-19. Sequenced sample: peripheral blood.

The CDR3 DNA is TGCGCCAGCAGCGATCTTCGACAGGGTAGCTACACCTTC. Its protein is CASSDLRQGSYTF. The rearrangement links TRBV10-2 to TRBJ1-2; 7 bases are a match to TRBD1. There are 13 residues in the CDR3. V lost 6 bases, J lost 9 bases, and 10 bases stayed unmatched. Per the germline V gene, CDR1 is WSHSY and CDR2 is SAAADI.